This TCR beta chain was profiled in a study of shared clonotypes between healthy human individuals (dated by TCRdb to 2020 to 2022). A note on the overall study: The cohort comprised a couple of women and three men aged 18 to 49 years. To estimate repertoire size and how much clonotypes are shared between individuals, the study performed deep sequencing of blood TCR repertoires from about 5 healthy adults. Different laboratories and diverse techniques were used to prepare libraries and sequence TCR repertoires, to increase sequencing depth and limit assay-specific biases. Each donor's leukapheresis produced roughly between roughly 0.85 and 9.5 billion PBMCs.

Using the deep immunoSEQ assay, multiplex PCR amplified TCR CDR3 regions from genomic DNA. Extracted genomic DNA from each cell subset was distributed evenly across all wells of several immunoSEQ 96-well plates, and each plate was treated as a replicate. For unsorted PBMC, 250 to 300 ng genomic DNA, equal to roughly 33,000 T cell genomes, was loaded into each replicate PCR. Ten immunoSEQ deep assay plates were used to sequence unsorted PBMC genomic DNA. Purified libraries were quantified with a Qubit 3.0 fluorometer, sized on a Bioanalyzer 2100, and re-quantified with the KAPA Library Quantification kit. Every immunoSEQ 96-well plate was sequenced on a dedicated single-read 150-cycle Illumina NextSeq 550 flow cell. On the study's bioinformatics: The immunoSEQ output contained only junctional sequences without quality scores, so filtering could not match that applied to full-length reads. Sequences were annotated with PyIR, a Python wrapper for IgBLAST v1.9, using IMGT germline references to assign V/J genes and CDR3. Reads were filtered out if the reads had weak V/J assignments (E-value above 1e-6), no CDR3, stop codons, out-of-frame junctions, or ambiguous translated residues. V3J clonotypes were defined as sequences sharing an identical inferred V gene, J gene, and CDR3 amino acid sequence. To compute the percentage overlap between repertoires, the number of shared unique clonotypes was divided by the size of the smaller repertoire. RTK rarefaction, the Chao1 estimator, and Recon v2.1 estimates of unobserved clonotypes were used to assess repertoire richness. TCRdb limited this immuneACCESS table to in-frame rearrangements with V and J called. A share of clones is missing; checked studies link under half to unresolved V genes, and the rest is unexplained. Clonal size and the V and J genes are those of that table, whereas D and trimming came from the DNA. The sample yields 450,000 to 500,000 clones; approximately 80% were counted once. Roughly 13% of the sample comes from the top ten.

Study-level results and caveats: The genetic and exposure-history diversity represented was limited by the small number of donors. Pairwise subsampling indicated that sequencing depth was expected to affect the degree of clonotype sharing among donors. Sampling was restricted to blood, and TCR repertoires in tissues likely differ from the TCR repertoires found in blood.

Donors were healthy HIV-negative adults with no recently reported acute infections or vaccinations. Every donor was a Caucasian adult residing in Nashville, Tennessee, USA. For unsorted samples, 90 million to 95 million PBMCs were counted, and genomic DNA was extracted using the QIAamp DNA Blood Mini kit. Blood was collected by leukapheresis, and PBMCs were isolated by Ficoll-Histopaque density gradient centrifugation and then cryopreserved in liquid nitrogen vapor phase. Germline trimming amounts to 3 bases on V and 3 bases on J, with 7 as the count of junction bases outside the gene matches. Measured from the cysteine to the phenylalanine, the CDR3 is 15 residues long. Only the CDR3 DNA is retained, 45 bases long and in frame from the first base. From the germline V gene (reference sequence), CDR1 is WNHNN and CDR2 is SYGVQD. As regards this clone: The specificity of this receptor is unknown. No much larger clone is present one base from it, and per-base qualities are unavailable.

Sequencing input: PBMCs. This sequence uses TRBV10-1 and TRBJ2-5; 7 of the junction bases match TRBD2. This sequence was found in a woman in her thirties or forties in good health. Some clones in this sample may be carry-over from other donors' samples. CDR3 sequence: CASSDASGHKETQYF. In nucleotides, the sequence is TGCGCCAGCAGTGACGCTAGCGGCCACAAAGAGACCCAGTACTTC.